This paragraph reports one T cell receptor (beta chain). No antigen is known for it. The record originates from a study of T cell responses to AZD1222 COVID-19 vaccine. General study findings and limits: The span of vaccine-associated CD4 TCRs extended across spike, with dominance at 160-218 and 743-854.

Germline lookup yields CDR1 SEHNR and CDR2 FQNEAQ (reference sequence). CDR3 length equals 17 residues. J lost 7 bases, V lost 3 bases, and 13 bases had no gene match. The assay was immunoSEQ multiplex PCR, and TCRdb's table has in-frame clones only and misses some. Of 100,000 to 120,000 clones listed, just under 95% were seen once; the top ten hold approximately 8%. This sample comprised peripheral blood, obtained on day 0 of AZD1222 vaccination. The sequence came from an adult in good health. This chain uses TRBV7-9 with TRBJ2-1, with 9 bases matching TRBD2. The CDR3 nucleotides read TGTGCCAGCAGCTTCGGCCCCTCCAGCGGGGGGTGGAATGAGCAGTTCTTC. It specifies CASSFGPSSGGWNEQFF.